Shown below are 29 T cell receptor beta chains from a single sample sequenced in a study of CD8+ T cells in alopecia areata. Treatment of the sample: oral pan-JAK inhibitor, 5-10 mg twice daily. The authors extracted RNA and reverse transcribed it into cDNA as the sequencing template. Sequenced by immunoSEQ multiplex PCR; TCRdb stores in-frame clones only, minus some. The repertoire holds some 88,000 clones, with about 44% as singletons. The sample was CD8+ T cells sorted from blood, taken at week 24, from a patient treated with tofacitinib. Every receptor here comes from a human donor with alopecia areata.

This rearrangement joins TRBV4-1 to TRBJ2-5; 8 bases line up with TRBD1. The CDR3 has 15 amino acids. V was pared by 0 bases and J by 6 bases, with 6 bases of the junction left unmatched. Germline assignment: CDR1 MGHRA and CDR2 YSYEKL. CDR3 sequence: CASSQDRGTGQTQYF. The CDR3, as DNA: TGCGCCAGCAGCCAAGATAGAGGGACAGGACAGACCCAGTACTTC.

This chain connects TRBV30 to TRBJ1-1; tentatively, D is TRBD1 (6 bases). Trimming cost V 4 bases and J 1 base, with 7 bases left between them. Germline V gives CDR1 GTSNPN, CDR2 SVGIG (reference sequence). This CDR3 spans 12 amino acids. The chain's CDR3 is CAWTTGNTEAFF. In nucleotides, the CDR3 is TGTGCCTGGACGACAGGGAACACTGAAGCTTTCTTT.

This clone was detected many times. The CDR3 region has the DNA TGTGCCAGCAGCCAAGTAGCCCTCGGGACAGGGGGTTTGGGGCAGTACTTC. It specifies CASSQVALGTGGLGQYF. This chain links TRBV11-2 with TRBJ2-7, with 11 nucleotides matching TRBD1. CDR3 size: 17 residues. The J segment lost 9 bases and the V segment lost 5 bases, leaving 18 bases of the junction unmatched. In germline, CDR1 is SGHAT, CDR2 FQNNGV. Supplemented by reference TRBV11-2 and TRBJ2-7, the full variable domain reads EAGVAQSPRYKIIEKRQSVAFWCNPISGHATLYWYQQILGQGPKLLIQFQNNGVVDDSQLPKDRFSAERLKGVDSTLKIQPAKLEDSAVYLCASSQVALGTGGLGQYFGPGTRLTVT.

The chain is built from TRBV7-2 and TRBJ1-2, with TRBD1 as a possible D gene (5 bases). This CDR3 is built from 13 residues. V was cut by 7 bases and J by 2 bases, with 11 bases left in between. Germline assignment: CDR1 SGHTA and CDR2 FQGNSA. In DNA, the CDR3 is TGTGCCAGCAACCACCGGGACAACTATGGCTACACCTTC. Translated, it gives CASNHRDNYGYTF.

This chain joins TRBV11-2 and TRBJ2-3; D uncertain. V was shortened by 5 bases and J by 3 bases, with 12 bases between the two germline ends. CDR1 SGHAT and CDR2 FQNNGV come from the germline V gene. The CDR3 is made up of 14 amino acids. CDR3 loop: CASSPLGFTDTQYF. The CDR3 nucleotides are TGTGCCAGCAGCCCTCTAGGGTTTACAGATACGCAGTATTTT.

CDR3 in DNA: TGTGCCAGCAGCGCAACAGGGAACTCTGGGGCCAACGTCCTGACTTTC. Its translation is CASSATGNSGANVLTF. The genes are TRBV11-2 and TRBJ2-6; D is possibly TRBD1 (6 bases). This CDR3 spans 16 amino acids. Germline CDR1 is SGHAT and CDR2 is FQNNGV. V lost 5 bases to trimming and J lost 0 bases, with 11 bases between them.

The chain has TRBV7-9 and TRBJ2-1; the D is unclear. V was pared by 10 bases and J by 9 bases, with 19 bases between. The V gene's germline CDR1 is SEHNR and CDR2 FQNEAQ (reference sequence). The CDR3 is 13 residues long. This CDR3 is CATVVIAVGEQFF. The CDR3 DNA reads TGTGCCACCGTCGTTATAGCCGTAGGTGAGCAGTTCTTC.

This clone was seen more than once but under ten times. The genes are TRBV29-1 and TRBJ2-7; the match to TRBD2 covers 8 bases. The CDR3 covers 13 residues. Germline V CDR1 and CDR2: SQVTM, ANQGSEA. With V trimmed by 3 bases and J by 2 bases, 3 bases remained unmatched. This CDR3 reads CSVEREAPYEQYF. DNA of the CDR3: TGCAGCGTTGAGCGGGAGGCCCCCTACGAGCAGTACTTC.

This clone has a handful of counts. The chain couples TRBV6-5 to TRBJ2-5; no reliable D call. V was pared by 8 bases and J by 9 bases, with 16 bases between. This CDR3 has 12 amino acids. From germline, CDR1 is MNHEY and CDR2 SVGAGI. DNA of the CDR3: TGTGCCAGCTGCGTCCGAAGGGTTTCCCAGTACTTC. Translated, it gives CASCVRRVSQYF.

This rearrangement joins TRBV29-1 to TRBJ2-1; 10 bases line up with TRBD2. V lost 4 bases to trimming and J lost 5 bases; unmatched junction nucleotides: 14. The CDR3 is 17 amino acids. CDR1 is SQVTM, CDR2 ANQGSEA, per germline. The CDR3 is CSVVGASGGFGDNEQFF. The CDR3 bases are TGCAGCGTTGTAGGGGCTAGCGGGGGTTTCGGGGACAATGAGCAGTTCTTC.

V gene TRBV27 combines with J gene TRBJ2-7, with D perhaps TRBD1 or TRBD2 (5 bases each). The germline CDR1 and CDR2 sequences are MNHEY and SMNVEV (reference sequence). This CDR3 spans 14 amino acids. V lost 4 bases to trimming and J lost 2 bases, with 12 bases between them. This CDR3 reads CASSSRGETYEQYF. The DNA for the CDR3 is TGTGCCAGCAGTTCGCGAGGGGAAACCTACGAGCAGTACTTC.

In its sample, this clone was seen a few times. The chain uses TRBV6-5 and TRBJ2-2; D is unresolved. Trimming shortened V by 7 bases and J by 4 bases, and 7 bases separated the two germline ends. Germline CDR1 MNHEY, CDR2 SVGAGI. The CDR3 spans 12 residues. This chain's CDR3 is CASITVTGELFF. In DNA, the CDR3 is TGTGCCAGCATAACTGTCACCGGGGAGCTGTTTTTT.

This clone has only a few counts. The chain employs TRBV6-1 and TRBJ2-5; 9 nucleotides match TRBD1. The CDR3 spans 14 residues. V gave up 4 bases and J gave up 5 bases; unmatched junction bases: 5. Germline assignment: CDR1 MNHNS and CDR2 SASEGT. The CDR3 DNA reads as TGTGCCAGCAGTGGGACAGGGGTCCGGGAGACCCAGTACTTC. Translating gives CASSGTGVRETQYF.

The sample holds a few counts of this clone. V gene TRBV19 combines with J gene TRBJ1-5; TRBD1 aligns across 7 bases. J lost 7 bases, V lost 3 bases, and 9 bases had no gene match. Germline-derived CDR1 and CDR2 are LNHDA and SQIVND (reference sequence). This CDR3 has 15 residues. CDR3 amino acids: CASSIGTVGGQPQHF. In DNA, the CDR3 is TGTGCCAGTAGTATCGGGACAGTTGGGGGCCAGCCCCAGCATTTT.

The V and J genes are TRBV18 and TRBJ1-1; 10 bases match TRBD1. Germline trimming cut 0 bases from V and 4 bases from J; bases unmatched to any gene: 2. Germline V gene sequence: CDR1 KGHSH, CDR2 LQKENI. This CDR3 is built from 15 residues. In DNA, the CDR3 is TGTGCCAGCTCACCACCGGGACAGGGGTCCACTGAAGCTTTCTTT. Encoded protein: CASSPPGQGSTEAFF.

CDR3 bases: TGTGCCAGCAGCTTTCAGGCGTGGAACACTGAAGCTTTCTTT. Residues: CASSFQAWNTEAFF. The J gene is TRBJ1-1, the V gene TRBV7-8; no reliable D call. Trimming removed 3 bases from V and 1 base from J, with 9 bases in between. This CDR3 spans 14 amino acids. Germline assignment: CDR1 SGHVS and CDR2 FQNEAQ.

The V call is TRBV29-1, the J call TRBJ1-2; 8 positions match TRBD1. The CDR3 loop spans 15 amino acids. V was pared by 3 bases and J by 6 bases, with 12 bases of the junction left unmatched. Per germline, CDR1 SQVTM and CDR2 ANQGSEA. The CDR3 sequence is CSVEGQEFVGNGYTF. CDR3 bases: TGCAGCGTTGAGGGACAGGAGTTCGTCGGGAATGGCTACACCTTC. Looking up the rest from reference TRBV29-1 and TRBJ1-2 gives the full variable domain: SAVISQKPSRDICQRGTSLTIQCQVDSQVTMMFWYRQQPGQSLTLIATANQGSEATYESGFVIDKFPISRPNLTFSTLTVSNMSPEDSSIYLCSVEGQEFVGNGYTFGSGTRLTVV.

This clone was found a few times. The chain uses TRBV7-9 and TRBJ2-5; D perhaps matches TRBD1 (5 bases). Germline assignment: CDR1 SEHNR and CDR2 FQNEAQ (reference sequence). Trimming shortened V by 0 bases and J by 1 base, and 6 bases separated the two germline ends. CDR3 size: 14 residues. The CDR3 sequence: CASSLAGAQETQYF. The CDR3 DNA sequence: TGTGCCAGCAGCTTAGCAGGGGCCCAAGAGACCCAGTACTTC. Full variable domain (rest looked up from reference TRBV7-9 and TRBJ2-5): DTGVSQNPRHKITKRGQNVTFRCDPISEHNRLYWYRQTLGQGPEFLTYFQNEAQLEKSRLLSDRFSAERPKGSFSTLEIQRTEQGDSAMYLCASSLAGAQETQYFGPGTRLLVL.

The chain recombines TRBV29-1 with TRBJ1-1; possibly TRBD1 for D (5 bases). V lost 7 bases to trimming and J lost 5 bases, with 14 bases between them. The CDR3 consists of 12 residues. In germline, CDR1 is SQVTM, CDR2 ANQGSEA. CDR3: CSAGHRTTEAFF. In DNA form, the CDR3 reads TGCAGCGCCGGACACAGAACGACTGAAGCTTTCTTT. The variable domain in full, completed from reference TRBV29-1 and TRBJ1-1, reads SAVISQKPSRDICQRGTSLTIQCQVDSQVTMMFWYRQQPGQSLTLIATANQGSEATYESGFVIDKFPISRPNLTFSTLTVSNMSPEDSSIYLCSAGHRTTEAFFGQGTRLTVV.

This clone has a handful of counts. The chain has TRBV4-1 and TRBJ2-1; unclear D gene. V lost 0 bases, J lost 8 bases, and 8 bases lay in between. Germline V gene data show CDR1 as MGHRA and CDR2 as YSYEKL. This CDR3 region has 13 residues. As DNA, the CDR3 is TGCGCCAGCAGCCAAGATCCCCGGTATGAGCAGTTCTTC. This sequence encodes CASSQDPRYEQFF.

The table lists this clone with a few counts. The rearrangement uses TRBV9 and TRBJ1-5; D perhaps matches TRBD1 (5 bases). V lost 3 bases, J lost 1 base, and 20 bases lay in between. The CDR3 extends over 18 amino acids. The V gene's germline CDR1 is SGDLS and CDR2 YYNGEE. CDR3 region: CASSARPLCRDSNQPQHF. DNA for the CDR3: TGTGCCAGCAGCGCCAGGCCGTTGTGCAGGGACAGCAATCAGCCCCAGCATTTT.

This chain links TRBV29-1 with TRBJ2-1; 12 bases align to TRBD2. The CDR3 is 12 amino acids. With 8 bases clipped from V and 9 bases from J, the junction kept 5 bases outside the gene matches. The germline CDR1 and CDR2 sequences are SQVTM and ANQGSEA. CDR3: CSPLAGGAEQFF. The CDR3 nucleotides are TGCAGCCCACTAGCGGGAGGCGCTGAGCAGTTCTTC.

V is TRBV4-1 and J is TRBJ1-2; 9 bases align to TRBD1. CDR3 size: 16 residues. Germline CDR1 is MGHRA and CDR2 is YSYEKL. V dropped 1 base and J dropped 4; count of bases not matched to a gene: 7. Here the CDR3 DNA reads TGCGCCAGCAGCCAAGTAAAACAGGGGGCGGGCTATGGCTACACCTTC. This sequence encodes CASSQVKQGAGYGYTF.

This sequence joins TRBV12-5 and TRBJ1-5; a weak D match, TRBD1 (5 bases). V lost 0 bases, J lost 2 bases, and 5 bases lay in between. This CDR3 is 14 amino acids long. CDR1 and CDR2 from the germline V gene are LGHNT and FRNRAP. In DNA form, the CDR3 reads TGTGCTAGTGGTTTGGTACAGGGCAATCAGCCCCAGCATTTT. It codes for CASGLVQGNQPQHF.

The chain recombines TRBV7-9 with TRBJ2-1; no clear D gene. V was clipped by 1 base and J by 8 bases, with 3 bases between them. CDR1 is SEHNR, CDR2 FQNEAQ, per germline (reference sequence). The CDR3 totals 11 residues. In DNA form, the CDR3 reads TGTGCCAGCAGCTTAGGCGATGAGCAGTTCTTC. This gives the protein CASSLGDEQFF.

CDR3 DNA: TGTGCCAGCAGCAGTTACTCGACTACTACTAGCACAGATACGCAGTATTTT. This translates into CASSSYSTTTSTDTQYF. J is TRBJ2-3 and V is TRBV9, with D perhaps TRBD2 (5 bases). V was cut by 4 bases and J by 0 bases, with 18 bases left in between. CDR3 length: 17 residues. CDR1 and CDR2 from the germline V gene are SGDLS and YYNGEE. The whole variable domain, remainder taken from reference TRBV9 and TRBJ2-3, is DSGVTQTPKHLITATGQRVTLRCSPRSGDLSVYWYQQSLDQGLQFLIQYYNGEERAKGNILERFSAQQFPDLHSELNLSSLELGDSALYFCASSSYSTTTSTDTQYFGPGTRLTVL.

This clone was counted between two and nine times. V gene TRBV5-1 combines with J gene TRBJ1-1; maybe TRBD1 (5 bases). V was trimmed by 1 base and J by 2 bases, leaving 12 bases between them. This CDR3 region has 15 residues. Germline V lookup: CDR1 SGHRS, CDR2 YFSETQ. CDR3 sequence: CASSLYPGKNTEAFF. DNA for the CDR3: TGCGCCAGCAGCTTGTATCCAGGGAAAAACACTGAAGCTTTCTTT.

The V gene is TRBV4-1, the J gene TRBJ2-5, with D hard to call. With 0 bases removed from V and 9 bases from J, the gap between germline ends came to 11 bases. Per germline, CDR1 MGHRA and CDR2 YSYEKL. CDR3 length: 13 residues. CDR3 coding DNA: TGCGCCAGCAGCCAAGACCAGCCCGGTTCCCAGTACTTC. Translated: CASSQDQPGSQYF.

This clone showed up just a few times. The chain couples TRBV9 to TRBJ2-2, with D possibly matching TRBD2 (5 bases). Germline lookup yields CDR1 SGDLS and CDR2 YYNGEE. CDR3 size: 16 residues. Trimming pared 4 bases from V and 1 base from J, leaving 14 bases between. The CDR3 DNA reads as TGTGCCAGCAGCTACCAATCACGGGAGAACACCGGGGAGCTGTTTTTT. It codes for CASSYQSRENTGELFF.